This is a list of T cell receptor beta chains from one sample in a study of shared clonotypes between healthy human individuals. This table comes from immunoSEQ multiplex PCR, and its TCRdb copy is limited to in-frame clones, with some not included. Among 1,500,000 or so clones listed, around 97% were seen once. The sequenced sample consisted of naive CD4+ T cells sorted from blood. The receptor set was obtained from a man aged 30 to 45 in good health. CDR3s include the opening cysteine and the closing phenylalanine or tryptophan. D genes are given only for firm matches. The listing skips clone size in some rows; elsewhere it reads once, few, many or a size class.

j_call | d_call | cdr3_length | v_call | clone_size | cdr3_aa | cdr3_nt
TRBJ1-1 | . | 15 | TRBV7-2 | . | CASSLGRGMNTEAFF | TGTGCCAGCAGCTTGGGTCGGGGGATGAACACTGAAGCTTTCTTT
TRBJ1-1 | TRBD1 | 12 | TRBV11-2 | . | CASSLYRGGAFF | TGTGCCAGCAGCTTGTACAGGGGGGGAGCTTTCTTT
TRBJ2-1 | TRBD2 | 22 | TRBV6-1 | . | CASSESKWPGTSASTSYNEQFF | TGTGCCAGCAGTGAATCTAAATGGCCCGGGACTAGCGCCTCGACCTCCTACAATGAGCAGTTCTTC
TRBJ1-5 | . | 13 | TRBV2 | . | CASILEGGGPQHF | TGTGCCAGCATTCTCGAGGGAGGCGGCCCCCAGCATTTT
TRBJ2-1 | . | 18 | TRBV21-1 | . | CASSTSPTSGRARNEQFF | TGTGCCAGCAGCACTAGCCCGACTAGCGGGAGGGCCCGCAATGAGCAGTTCTTC
TRBJ2-1 | . | 16 | TRBV6-6 | once | CASSRDSPSSYNEQFF | TGTGCCAGCAGCCGGGACTCCCCGAGCTCCTACAATGAGCAGTTCTTC
TRBJ2-5 | . | 15 | TRBV4-1 | . | CASSQDWGTPETQYF | TGCGCCAGCAGCCAAGATTGGGGGACCCCAGAGACCCAGTACTTC
TRBJ1-5 | TRBD1 | 14 | TRBV19 | few | CASTPDRGHQPQHF | TGTGCCAGTACCCCAGACAGGGGACATCAGCCCCAGCATTTT
TRBJ2-3 | . | 12 | TRBV29-1 | . | CSVGWTPDTQYF | TGCAGCGTTGGGTGGACCCCAGATACGCAGTATTTT
TRBJ2-1 | TRBD2 | 16 | TRBV10-1 | . | CASSESGGGVDNEQFF | TGCGCCAGCAGTGAGTCAGGCGGGGGTGTCGACAATGAGCAGTTCTTC
TRBJ2-1 | TRBD1 | 15 | TRBV14 | . | CASSPWTGTHGEQFF | TGTGCCAGCAGCCCGTGGACAGGGACCCATGGCGAGCAGTTCTTC
TRBJ2-7 | TRBD2 | 15 | TRBV7-3 | . | CASSLGSGLSYEQYF | TGTGCCAGCAGCTTGGGTAGCGGGCTATCCTACGAGCAGTACTTC
TRBJ2-1 | TRBD2 | 17 | TRBV10-2 | few | CASSETLAGLNYNEQFF | TGCGCCAGCAGTGAAACTCTAGCGGGGCTAAACTACAATGAGCAGTTCTTC
TRBJ1-1 | TRBD1 | 15 | TRBV7-2 | . | CASSLSRGGNTEAFF | TGTGCCAGCAGCTTAAGTAGAGGGGGCAACACTGAAGCTTTCTTT
TRBJ2-1 | . | 15 | TRBV5-1 | . | CASSQDFSSYNEQFF | TGCGCCAGCAGCCAGGACTTTAGCTCCTACAATGAGCAGTTCTTC
TRBJ2-1 | TRBD1 | 16 | TRBV5-6 | . | CASSSHQTGPYNEQFF | TGTGCCAGCAGCTCCCACCAGACAGGGCCCTACAATGAGCAGTTCTTC
TRBJ2-2 | TRBD2 | 16 | TRBV19 | . | CASSLGLAGNTGELFF | TGTGCCAGTAGTTTGGGACTAGCGGGCAACACCGGGGAGCTGTTTTTT
TRBJ2-1 | . | 12 | TRBV14 | . | CASSPLSGEQFF | TGTGCCAGCAGCCCCCTAAGCGGCGAGCAGTTCTTC
TRBJ1-4 | . | 14 | TRBV30 | . | CAWSQGGREEKLFF | TGTGCCTGGAGTCAGGGCGGCAGGGAAGAAAAACTGTTTTTT
TRBJ2-4 | . | 14 | TRBV19 | . | CASSTSPFLDIQYF | TGTGCCAGTAGTACGTCACCTTTCCTAGACATTCAGTACTTC
TRBJ1-1 | . | 15 | TRBV5-5 | . | CASSLAMGIGTEAFF | TGTGCCAGCAGCTTGGCAATGGGGATAGGCACTGAAGCTTTCTTT
TRBJ2-1 | TRBD2 | 16 | TRBV11-1 | . | CASSLAVLAGVNEQFF | TGTGCCAGCAGCTTAGCGGTGCTAGCGGGAGTCAATGAGCAGTTCTTC
TRBJ1-1 | . | 14 | TRBV18 | once | CASSPGVMNTEAFF | TGTGCCAGCTCACCGGGAGTCATGAACACTGAAGCTTTCTTT
TRBJ1-2 | . | 11 | TRBV28 | . | CAIEGLGGYTF | TGTGCCATCGAGGGCCTCGGGGGCTACACCTTC
TRBJ2-5 | . | 12 | TRBV6-1 | . | CASSEEGETQYF | TGTGCCAGCAGTGAAGAAGGGGAGACCCAGTACTTC
TRBJ1-5 | . | 15 | TRBV5-1 | . | CASSPIGADGQPQHF | TGCGCCAGCAGCCCGATAGGGGCTGATGGACAGCCCCAGCATTTT
TRBJ2-7 | . | 13 | TRBV19 | . | CASSIAHLYEQYF | TGTGCCAGTAGTATAGCCCACTTATACGAGCAGTACTTC
TRBJ2-1 | TRBD1 | 20 | TRBV5-1 | . | CASSIRDRGRFPTRYNEQFF | TGCGCCAGCAGCATAAGGGACAGGGGGCGATTCCCTACCCGCTACAATGAGCAGTTCTTC
TRBJ2-7 | . | 18 | TRBV7-9 | . | CASSRDSWVEGALYEQYF | TGTGCCAGCAGCCGGGACTCCTGGGTGGAGGGGGCCCTCTACGAGCAGTACTTC
TRBJ2-4 | . | 17 | TRBV18 | . | CASSPPFQSIAKNIQYF | TGTGCCAGCTCACCACCGTTTCAGTCTATCGCCAAAAACATTCAGTACTTC
TRBJ2-2 | . | 14 | TRBV2 | few | CASSAPVNTGELFF | TGTGCCAGCAGTGCCCCGGTAAACACCGGGGAGCTGTTTTTT
TRBJ2-1 | TRBD1 | 12 | TRBV7-9 | . | CASSIQGNEQFF | TGTGCCAGCAGCATACAGGGGAATGAGCAGTTCTTC
TRBJ1-4 | . | 14 | TRBV29-1 | once | CSVGETGKAEKLFF | TGCAGCGTCGGTGAAACAGGGAAGGCTGAAAAACTGTTTTTT
TRBJ1-2 | . | 16 | TRBV19 | . | CASSMANMAPRDGYTF | TGTGCCAGTAGTATGGCGAATATGGCGCCAAGGGATGGCTACACCTTC
TRBJ2-7 | TRBD2 | 15 | TRBV7-2 | . | CASSLTGLAAEGGYF | TGTGCCAGCAGCTTAACAGGACTAGCGGCAGAGGGGGGGTACTTC
TRBJ1-3 | . | 14 | TRBV30 | . | CAWSRMDSGNTIYF | TGTGCCTGGAGCCGGATGGACTCTGGAAACACCATATATTTT
TRBJ2-3 | . | 15 | TRBV5-1 | . | CASSPAAENTDTQYF | TGCGCCAGCAGCCCCGCAGCGGAAAACACAGATACGCAGTATTTT
TRBJ2-2 | TRBD1 | 16 | TRBV4-3 | . | CASSQYETGAGVGLFF | TGCGCCAGCAGCCAATACGAGACAGGGGCCGGGGTTGGGCTGTTTTTT
TRBJ2-3 | TRBD2 | 15 | TRBV18 | . | CASSPLAGGTDTQYF | TGTGCCAGCTCACCGCTAGCGGGAGGTACAGATACGCAGTATTTT
TRBJ2-7 | . | 13 | TRBV7-7 | . | CASSRRISGEQYF | TGTGCCAGCAGCCGGCGGATTAGCGGCGAGCAGTACTTC
TRBJ1-2 | TRBD1 | 18 | TRBV28 | . | CTSNPGTGKTNSNYGYTF | TGTACCAGCAACCCGGGGACAGGCAAAACAAATTCTAACTATGGCTACACCTTC
TRBJ2-2 | TRBD1 | 15 | TRBV19 | . | CASSFVGQGSGELFF | TGTGCCAGTAGTTTCGTCGGACAGGGGAGCGGGGAGCTGTTTTTT
TRBJ2-7 | . | 14 | TRBV6-6 | . | CASSRGTPIYEQYF | TGTGCCAGCAGTCGCGGGACTCCTATCTACGAGCAGTACTTC
TRBJ1-5 | . | 15 | TRBV19 | . | CASSIETAVNQPQHF | TGTGCCAGTAGTATTGAGACGGCGGTCAATCAGCCCCAGCATTTT
TRBJ2-5 | . | 13 | TRBV4-2 | . | CASSQLGGETQYF | TGTGCCAGCAGCCAACTCGGCGGGGAGACCCAGTACTTC
TRBJ1-4 | TRBD1 | 14 | TRBV5-6 | once | CASSLGQKPEKLFF | TGTGCCAGCAGTTTGGGACAGAAACCCGAAAAACTGTTTTTT
TRBJ2-1 | . | 13 | TRBV5-4 | . | CASDRKGYNEQFF | TGTGCCAGCGATCGGAAGGGATACAATGAGCAGTTCTTC
TRBJ1-4 | . | 15 | TRBV19 | . | CASSDGSATNEKLFF | TGTGCCAGTAGTGACGGATCTGCAACTAATGAAAAACTGTTTTTT